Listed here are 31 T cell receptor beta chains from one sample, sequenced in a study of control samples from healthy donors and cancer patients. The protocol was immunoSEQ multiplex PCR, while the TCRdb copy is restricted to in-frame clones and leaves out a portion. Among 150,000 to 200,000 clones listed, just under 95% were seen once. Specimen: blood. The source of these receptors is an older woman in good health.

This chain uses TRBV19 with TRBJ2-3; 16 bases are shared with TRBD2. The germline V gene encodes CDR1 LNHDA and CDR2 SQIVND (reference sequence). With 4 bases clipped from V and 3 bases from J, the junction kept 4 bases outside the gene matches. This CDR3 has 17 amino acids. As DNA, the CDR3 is TGTGCCAGTAGTAAGGGGACTAGCGGGGGGGTAACAGATACGCAGTATTTT. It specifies CASSKGTSGGVTDTQYF.

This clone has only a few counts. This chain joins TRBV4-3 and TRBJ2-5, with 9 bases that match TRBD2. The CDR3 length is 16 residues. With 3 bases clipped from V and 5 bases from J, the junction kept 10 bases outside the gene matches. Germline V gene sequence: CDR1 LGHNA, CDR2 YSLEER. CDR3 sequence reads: CASSHGVAGVSETQYF. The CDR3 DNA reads TGCGCCAGCAGCCACGGGGTAGCGGGGGTGTCTGAGACCCAGTACTTC.

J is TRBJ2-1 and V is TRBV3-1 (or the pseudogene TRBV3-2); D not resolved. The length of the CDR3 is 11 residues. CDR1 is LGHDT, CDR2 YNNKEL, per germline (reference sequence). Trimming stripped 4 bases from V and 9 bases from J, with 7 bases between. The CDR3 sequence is CASSLSTEQFF. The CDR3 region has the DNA TGTGCCAGCAGCCTCAGTACTGAGCAGTTCTTC.

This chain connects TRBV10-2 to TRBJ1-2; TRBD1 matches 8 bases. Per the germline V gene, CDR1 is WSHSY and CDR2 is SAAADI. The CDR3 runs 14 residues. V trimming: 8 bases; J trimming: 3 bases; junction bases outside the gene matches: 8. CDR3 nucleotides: TGCGCCAGCGGATATTTGACAGGGGACTATGGCTACACCTTC. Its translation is CASGYLTGDYGYTF.

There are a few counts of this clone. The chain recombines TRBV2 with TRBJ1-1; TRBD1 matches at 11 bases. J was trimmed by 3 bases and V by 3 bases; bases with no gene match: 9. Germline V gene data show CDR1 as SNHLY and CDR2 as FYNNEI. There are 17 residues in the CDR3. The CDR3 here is CASSDFRDRGSYTEAFF. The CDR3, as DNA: TGTGCCAGCAGTGATTTCCGGGACAGGGGGTCGTACACTGAAGCTTTCTTT.

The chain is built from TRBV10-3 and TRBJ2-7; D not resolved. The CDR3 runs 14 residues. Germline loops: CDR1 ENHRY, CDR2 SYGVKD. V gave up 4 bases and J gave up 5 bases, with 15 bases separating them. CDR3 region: CAISASASTHEQYF. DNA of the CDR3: TGTGCCATCAGTGCCTCAGCGTCAACCCACGAGCAGTACTTC.

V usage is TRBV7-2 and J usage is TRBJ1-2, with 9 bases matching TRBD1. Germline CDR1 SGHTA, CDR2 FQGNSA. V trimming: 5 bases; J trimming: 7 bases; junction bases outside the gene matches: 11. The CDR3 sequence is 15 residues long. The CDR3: CASSRNVGDRAGYTF. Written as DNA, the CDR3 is TGTGCCAGCAGCCGTAATGTAGGGGACAGGGCTGGCTACACCTTC.

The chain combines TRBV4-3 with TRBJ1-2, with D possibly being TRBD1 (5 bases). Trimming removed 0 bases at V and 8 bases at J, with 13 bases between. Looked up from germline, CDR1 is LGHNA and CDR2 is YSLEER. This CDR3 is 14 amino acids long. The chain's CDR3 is CASSQDLRQGGYTF. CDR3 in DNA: TGCGCCAGCAGCCAAGACCTTCGGCAGGGAGGCTACACCTTC.

This CDR3 reads CASSRDSSLAFF. CDR3 sequence (DNA): TGTGCCAGCAGCCGGGACAGCAGCCTAGCTTTCTTT. V gene TRBV12-3 or TRBV12-4 combines with J gene TRBJ1-1; 7 bases match TRBD1. Trimming at V came to 6 bases and at J to 10 bases, leaving 8 bases not matched to a gene. There are 12 residues in the CDR3.

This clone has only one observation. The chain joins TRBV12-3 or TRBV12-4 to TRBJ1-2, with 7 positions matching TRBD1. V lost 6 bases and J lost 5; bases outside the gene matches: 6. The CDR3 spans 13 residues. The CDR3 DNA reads TGTGCCAGCAGCCCGGGGACAGTATATGGCTACACCTTC. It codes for CASSPGTVYGYTF.

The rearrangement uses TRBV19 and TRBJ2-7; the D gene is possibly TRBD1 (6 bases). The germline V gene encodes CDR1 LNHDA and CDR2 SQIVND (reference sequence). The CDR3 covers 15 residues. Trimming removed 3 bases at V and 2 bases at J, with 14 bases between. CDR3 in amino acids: CASSIMKDSAYEQYF. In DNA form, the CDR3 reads TGTGCCAGTAGTATTATGAAGGACAGTGCCTACGAGCAGTACTTC.

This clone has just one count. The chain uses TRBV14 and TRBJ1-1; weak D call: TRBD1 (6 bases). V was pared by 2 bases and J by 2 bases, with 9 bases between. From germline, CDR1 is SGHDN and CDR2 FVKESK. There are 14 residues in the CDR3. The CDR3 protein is CASSQMGGNTEAFF. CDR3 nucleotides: TGTGCCAGCAGCCAAATGGGGGGCAACACTGAAGCTTTCTTT.

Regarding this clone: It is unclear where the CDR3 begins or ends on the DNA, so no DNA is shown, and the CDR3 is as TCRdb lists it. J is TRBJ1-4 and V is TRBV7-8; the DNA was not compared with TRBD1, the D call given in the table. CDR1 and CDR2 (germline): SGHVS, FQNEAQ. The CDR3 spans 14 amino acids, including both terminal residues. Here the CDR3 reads CASSFGPGNEKLFF.

The CDR3 loop is CASSDFNRGLFNSNQPQHF. CDR3 DNA sequence: TGTGCCAGCAGTGATTTTAACAGGGGGCTATTCAATAGCAATCAGCCCCAGCATTTT. The chain carries TRBV2 and TRBJ1-5; 9 positions match TRBD1. The germline CDR1 and CDR2 sequences are SNHLY and FYNNEI. The ends lost 3 bases at V and 0 bases at J; junction bases unmatched: 12. CDR3 length: 19 residues.

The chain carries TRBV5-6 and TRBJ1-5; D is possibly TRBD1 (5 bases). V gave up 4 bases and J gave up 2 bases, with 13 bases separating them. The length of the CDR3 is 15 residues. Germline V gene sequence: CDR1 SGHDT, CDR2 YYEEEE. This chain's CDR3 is CASSKGLWGNQPQHF. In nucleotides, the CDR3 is TGTGCCAGCAGCAAGGGACTCTGGGGCAATCAGCCCCAGCATTTT.

The CDR3 spells CAGGAGQYEQYF. The CDR3 bases are TGTGCCGGCGGTGCAGGGCAGTACGAGCAGTACTTC. The V gene is TRBV28, the J gene TRBJ2-7, with D possibly TRBD1 on 5 matching bases. Germline CDR1 MDHEN, CDR2 SYDVKM. Between the trimmed V and J ends, which lost 11 bases and 4 bases, there was a span of 15 bases. This CDR3 has 12 residues.

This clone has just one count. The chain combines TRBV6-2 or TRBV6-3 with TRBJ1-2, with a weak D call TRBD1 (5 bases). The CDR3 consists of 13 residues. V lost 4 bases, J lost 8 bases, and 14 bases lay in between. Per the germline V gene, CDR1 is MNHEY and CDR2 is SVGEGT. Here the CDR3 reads CASSWAGITGYTF. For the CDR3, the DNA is TGTGCCAGCAGTTGGGCAGGGATTACCGGCTACACCTTC.

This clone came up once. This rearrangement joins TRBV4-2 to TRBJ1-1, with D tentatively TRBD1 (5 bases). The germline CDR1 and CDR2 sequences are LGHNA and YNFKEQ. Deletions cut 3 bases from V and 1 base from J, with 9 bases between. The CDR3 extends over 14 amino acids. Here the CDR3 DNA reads TGTGCCAGCAGCCAGGGACCCGCGAACACTGAAGCTTTCTTT. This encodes CASSQGPANTEAFF.

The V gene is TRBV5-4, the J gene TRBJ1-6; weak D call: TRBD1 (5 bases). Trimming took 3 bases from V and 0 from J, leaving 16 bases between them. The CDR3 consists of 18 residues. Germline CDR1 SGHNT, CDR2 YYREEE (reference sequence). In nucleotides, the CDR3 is TGTGCCAGCAGCTCCAACCCTGGGGGGAGCTCCTATAATTCACCCCTCCACTTT. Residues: CASSSNPGGSSYNSPLHF. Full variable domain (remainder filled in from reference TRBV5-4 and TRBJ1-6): ETGVTQSPTHLIKTRGQQVTLRCSSQSGHNTVSWYQQALGQGPQFIFQYYREEENGRGNFPPRFSGLQFPNYSSELNVNALELDDSALYLCASSSNPGGSSYNSPLHFGNGTRLTVT.

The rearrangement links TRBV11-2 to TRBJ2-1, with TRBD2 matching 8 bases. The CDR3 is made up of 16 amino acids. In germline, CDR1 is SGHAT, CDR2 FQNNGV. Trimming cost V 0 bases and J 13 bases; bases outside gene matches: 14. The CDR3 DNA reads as TGTGCCAGCAGCTTAGATGTCGGGGGGGGCCGGCTGGTCCAGTTCTTC. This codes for CASSLDVGGGRLVQFF.

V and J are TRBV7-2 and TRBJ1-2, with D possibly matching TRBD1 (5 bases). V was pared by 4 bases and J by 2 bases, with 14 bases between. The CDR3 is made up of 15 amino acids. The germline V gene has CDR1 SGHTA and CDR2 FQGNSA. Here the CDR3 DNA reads TGTGCCAGCAGCTCAAACGGGCCAGGGAACTATGGCTACACCTTC. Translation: CASSSNGPGNYGYTF.

The CDR3 sequence is CASSLVGQGNTIYF. In DNA form, the CDR3 reads TGTGCCAGCAGCTTAGTCGGACAGGGAAACACCATATATTTT. The chain carries TRBV7-2 and TRBJ1-3; tentatively, D is TRBD1 (6 bases). The CDR3 sequence is 14 residues long. The germline V gene has CDR1 SGHTA and CDR2 FQGNSA. Trimming took off 1 base at V and 4 bases at J, with 8 bases between the two ends.

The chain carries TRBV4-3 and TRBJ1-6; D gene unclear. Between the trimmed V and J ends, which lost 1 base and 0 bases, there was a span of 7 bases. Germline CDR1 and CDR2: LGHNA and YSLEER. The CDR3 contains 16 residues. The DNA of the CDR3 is TGCGCCAGCAGCCAAGCCCAGAGCTCCTATAATTCACCCCTCCACTTT. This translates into CASSQAQSSYNSPLHF.

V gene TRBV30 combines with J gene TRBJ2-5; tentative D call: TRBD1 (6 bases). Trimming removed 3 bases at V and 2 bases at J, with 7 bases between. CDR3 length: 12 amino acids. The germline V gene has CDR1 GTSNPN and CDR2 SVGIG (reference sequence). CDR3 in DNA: TGTGCCTGGAGGGACAGACAAGAGACCCAGTACTTC. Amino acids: CAWRDRQETQYF.

CDR3 loop: CASSLDRANEKLFF. The DNA of the CDR3 is TGCGCCAGCAGCTTGGACAGGGCCAATGAAAAACTGTTTTTT. The V gene is TRBV5-1, the J gene TRBJ1-4; D perhaps matches TRBD1 (6 bases). Germline CDR1 and CDR2: SGHRS and YFSETQ. This CDR3 is built from 14 residues. V lost 0 bases to trimming and J lost 5 bases, with 8 bases between them.

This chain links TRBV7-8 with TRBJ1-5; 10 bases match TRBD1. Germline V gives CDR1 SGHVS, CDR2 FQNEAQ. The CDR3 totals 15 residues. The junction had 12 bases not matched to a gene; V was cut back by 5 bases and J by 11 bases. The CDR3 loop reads CASSLSSDRGRSQHF. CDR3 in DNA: TGTGCCAGCAGCCTAAGCTCCGACAGGGGGCGTTCCCAGCATTTT. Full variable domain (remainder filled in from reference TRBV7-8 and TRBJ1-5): GAGVSQSPRYKVAKRGQDVALRCDPISGHVSLFWYQQALGQGPEFLTYFQNEAQLDKSGLPSDRFFAERPEGSVSTLKIQRTQQEDSAVYLCASSLSSDRGRSQHFGDGTRLSIL.

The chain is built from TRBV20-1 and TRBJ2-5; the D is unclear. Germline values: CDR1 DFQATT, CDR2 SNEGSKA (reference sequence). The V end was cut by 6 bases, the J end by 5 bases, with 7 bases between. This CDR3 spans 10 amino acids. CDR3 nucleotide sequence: TGCAGTGCCAAAAGGGAGACCCAGTACTTC. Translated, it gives CSAKRETQYF.

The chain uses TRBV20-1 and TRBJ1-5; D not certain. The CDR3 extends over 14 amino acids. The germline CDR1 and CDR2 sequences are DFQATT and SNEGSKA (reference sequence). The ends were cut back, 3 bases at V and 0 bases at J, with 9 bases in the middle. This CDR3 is CSASDVNSNQPQHF. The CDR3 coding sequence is TGCAGTGCTAGTGATGTCAATAGCAATCAGCCCCAGCATTTT.

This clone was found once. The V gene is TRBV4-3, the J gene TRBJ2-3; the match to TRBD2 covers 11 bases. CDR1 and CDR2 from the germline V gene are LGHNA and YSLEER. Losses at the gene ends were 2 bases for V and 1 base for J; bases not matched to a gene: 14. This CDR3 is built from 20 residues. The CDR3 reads CASSQPAASGGTWGTDTQYF. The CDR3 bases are TGCGCCAGCAGCCAACCCGCCGCTAGCGGGGGGACGTGGGGCACAGATACGCAGTATTTT.

CDR3 residues: CASTIFPGSGNTIYF. Here the CDR3 DNA reads TGTGCCAGTACAATTTTCCCAGGGTCTGGAAACACCATATATTTT. The V call is TRBV19, the J call TRBJ1-3; tentatively, D is TRBD1 (5 bases). V was pared by 7 bases and J by 1 base, with 14 bases between. The CDR3 is made up of 15 amino acids. The germline CDR1 and CDR2 sequences are LNHDA and SQIVND (reference sequence).

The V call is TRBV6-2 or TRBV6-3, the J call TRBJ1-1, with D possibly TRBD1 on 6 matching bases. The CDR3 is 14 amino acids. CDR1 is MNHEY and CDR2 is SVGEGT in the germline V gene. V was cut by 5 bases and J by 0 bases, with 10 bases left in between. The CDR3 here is CASSLGQVNTEAFF. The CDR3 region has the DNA TGTGCCAGCAGTCTGGGACAAGTGAACACTGAAGCTTTCTTT.